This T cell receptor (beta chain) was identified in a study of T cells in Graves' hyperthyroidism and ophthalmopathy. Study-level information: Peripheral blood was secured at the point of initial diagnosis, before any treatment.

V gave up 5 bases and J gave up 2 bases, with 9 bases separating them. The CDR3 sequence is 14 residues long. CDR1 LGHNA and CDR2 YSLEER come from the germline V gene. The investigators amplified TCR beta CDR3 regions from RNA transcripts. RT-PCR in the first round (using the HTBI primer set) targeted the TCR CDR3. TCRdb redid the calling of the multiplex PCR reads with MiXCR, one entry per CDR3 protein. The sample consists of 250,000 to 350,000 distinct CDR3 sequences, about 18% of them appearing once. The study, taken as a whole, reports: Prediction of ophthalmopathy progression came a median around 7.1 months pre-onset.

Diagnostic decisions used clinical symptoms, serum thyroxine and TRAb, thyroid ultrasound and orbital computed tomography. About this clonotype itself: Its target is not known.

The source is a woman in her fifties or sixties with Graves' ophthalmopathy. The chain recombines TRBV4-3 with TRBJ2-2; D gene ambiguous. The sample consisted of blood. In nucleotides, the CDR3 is TGCGCCAGCAGCACGGTCGGCAACACCGGGGAGCTGTTTTTT. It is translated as CASSTVGNTGELFF.